Following are 3 T cell receptor beta chains from one sample sequenced in a study of T cells after yellow fever vaccination. TCRdb passed the 5' RACE reads through MiXCR, listing each CDR3 protein once. The data show hundreds of thousands of distinct CDR3 sequences, with roughly a fifth seen just once and 16% held by the top ten. The material sequenced was PBMCs, taken approximately 22 days after the first yellow fever vaccination. Receptors originate from a man aged 18 to 29 who received the YFV17D yellow fever vaccine.

This sequence joins TRBV5-1 and TRBJ2-7, with D hard to call. Germline CDR1 reads SGHRS; CDR2 reads YFSETQ. Trimming removed 0 bases from V and 3 bases from J, with 10 bases in between. The CDR3 length is 14 residues. In DNA, the CDR3 is TGCGCCAGCAGCTTGGGGTACGGAAGCTACGAGCAGTACTTC. It specifies CASSLGYGSYEQYF.

This clonotype was seen only a few times. CDR3 protein: CASSVVASGGVKQFF. The CDR3 DNA sequence: TGTGCCAGCAGCGTAGTGGCTAGCGGGGGCGTTAAGCAGTTCTTC. V usage is TRBV9 and J usage is TRBJ2-1; 10 nucleotides agree with TRBD2. The CDR3 contains 15 residues. V was clipped by 0 bases and J by 11 bases; unmatched bases: 8. Germline CDR1 reads SGDLS; CDR2 reads YYNGEE.

A few counts support this clonotype. The V call is TRBV11-2, the J call TRBJ2-5; TRBD2 agrees at 8 bases. The CDR3 consists of 14 residues. Germline CDR1 and CDR2: SGHAT and FQNNGV. V lost 5 bases, J lost 4 bases, and 6 bases stayed unmatched. The CDR3 DNA reads TGTGCCAGCAGCCCCGGGGGGGCGCGAGAGACCCAGTACTTC. This codes for CASSPGGARETQYF.